The present TCR beta chain was sequenced within a study of blood T cell repertoires in COVID-19. Background on the study: Collection of acute and convalescent COVID-19 samples took place in the United States, Italy and Spain.

Methods used by the authors: Amplification with reference gene primers provided the estimates of nucleated cell counts. Only in-frame clones appear in the TCRdb table, and some are missing; sequencing was by immunoSEQ multiplex PCR. That table gives V, J and clone size, and the DNA gave D and trimming. The table lists fewer than 50,000 clones, roughly 84% of them singletons, with approximately 1.7% in the top ten. The receptor was derived from a man aged 55 to 70 with COVID-19, enrolled during active disease. The material sequenced was peripheral blood.

CDR3 protein: CASSLGGGDGPQHF. The CDR3 region has the DNA TGTGCCAGCAGCTTGGGTGGGGGCGACGGGCCCCAGCATTTT. The gene calls are TRBV5-4 and TRBJ1-5, with a weak D call TRBD1 (6 bases). Trimming removed 0 bases from V and 9 bases from J, with 13 bases in between. Germline CDR1 is SGHNT and CDR2 is YYREEE (reference sequence). This CDR3 comprises 14 residues.